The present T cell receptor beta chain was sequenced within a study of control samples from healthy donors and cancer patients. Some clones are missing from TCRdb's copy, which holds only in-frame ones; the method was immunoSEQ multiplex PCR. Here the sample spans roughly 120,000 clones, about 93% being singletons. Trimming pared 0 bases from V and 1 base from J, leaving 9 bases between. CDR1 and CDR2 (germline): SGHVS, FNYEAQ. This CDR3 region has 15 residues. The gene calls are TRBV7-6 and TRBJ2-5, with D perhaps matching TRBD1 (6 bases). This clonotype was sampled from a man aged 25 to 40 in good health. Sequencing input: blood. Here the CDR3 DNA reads TGTGCCAGCAGCTTAGCGCAAGGGGGCCAAGAGACCCAGTACTTC. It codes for CASSLAQGGQETQYF.